Reported below is one T cell receptor beta chain. The specificity of this receptor is unknown. Base qualities are not recorded, but no much larger clone differs from it by a single base. The sample is drawn from a study of read filtering for tumor transcriptome and immune sequencing (dated by TCRdb to 2020 to 2021). Background for the entire study: The cohort consisted of 17 to 20 male and some 15 female patients, with a mean age of roughly 70 years and an age range of about 40 to 85. By revised international staging, 8 patients were R-ISS I, under 20 were R-ISS II and roughly 7 were R-ISS III. After DNase treatment, whole-transcriptome libraries were prepared with the TruSeq RNA Access Library Prep Kit. Per sample, about 4.05 to 10.27 million TCR-region mapped reads were obtained with IR-seq, compared with only roughly 85 to 1273 with RNA-seq. The study compared TCR repertoires from targeted immune repertoire sequencing and bulk whole-transcriptome sequencing run on the same bone marrow samples. One main goal was a read-filtering strategy for immune repertoire data, in particular deciding whether clonotypes backed by only one read should be removed. The full study reports these points: In IR-seq, roughly 79% of clonotypes but approximately 3.7% of total reads were represented by single-read clonotypes, whereas in RNA-seq, 65% to 75% of clonotypes and approximately 45% of reads were represented by single-read clonotypes. Clonotypes were captured by IR-seq at much higher depth and more reliably than by RNA-seq, and smaller IR-seq throughput was sufficient for identification of most shared clonotypes. Rather than purified T cells, the sorted CD138-negative fraction was a mixed bone marrow immune population. The correlation between IR-seq and RNA-seq shared clonotype proportions rose when single-read clonotypes were removed.

TCR libraries were built from roughly 440 ng RNA with the Immunoverse kit, using molecular barcoded adaptors covering alpha/delta and beta/gamma chains. The same RNA used for transcriptome sequencing was used for TCR library preparation. An Illumina HiSeq 4000 with 2 x 150 cycles was used to sequence the TCR libraries. As for the original processing: With MiXCR, TCR reads were aligned to human V, D, J and C references and assembled into CDR3 clonotypes, with quality filtering and error correction included. Clonotype counts and gene usage diversity were analyzed with the tcR package in R. Raw mapping reads were checked after the RNA-seq reads had been mapped by STAR aligner version 2.5.3a onto the human GRCh37 genome. IR-seq fastq files were randomly downsampled with Seqtk 1.3 to test the effect of sequencing depth on detected clonotypes. Starting from the raw public reads, TCRdb applied fastp trimming at Q25, assembled clones with MiXCR and retained in-frame beta chains. Rows with a matching CDR3 protein are joined into one entry that keeps the most common DNA and genes. These V and J calls rely on TCRdb rather than the paper's analysis. The sample yields roughly 68,000 distinct CDR3 sequences; over 11% were counted once. The ten biggest clones cover roughly 41% of the sample.

Every patient had bone marrow sampled at the time of active disease. Ficoll-Hypaque density gradient centrifugation was used to isolate bone marrow mononuclear cells. To remove myeloma plasma cells, the cells were labeled with CD138 magnetic microbeads on a MACS separator, and CD138-negative cells were then collected by negative selection. Flow cytometry with CD138 antibodies on an Attune NxT was used to check how pure the isolated cells were. TRIzol reagent was used to extract total RNA, which was then quantified with a NanoDrop spectrophotometer. Paired RNA-seq and IR-seq were performed on the CD138-negative bone marrow sample of each patient. The specimen was a population of CD138-negative cells sorted from bone marrow. This sample's cell subset or site label indicates: bone marrow mononuclear cells depleted of CD138+ plasma/myeloma cells by negative magnetic selection. The TCR sequence derives from a donor aged 40 or older with multiple myeloma.

The CDR3 is CSVGGGSSLVETQYF. The nucleotide sequence is given as TGCAGCGTTGGAGGCGGGAGTAGTTTGGTGGAGACCCAGTACTTC. The chain uses TRBV29-1 and TRBJ2-5; 7 junctional bases match TRBD2. Here V drops 4 bases and J drops 5 bases, and the junction holds 13 bases not matched to any gene. CDR1 and CDR2 (SQVTM, ANQGSEA) derive from the germline V gene. The CDR3, from cysteine to phenylalanine, totals 15 residues. The entry retains the CDR3 DNA only, 45 bases that are in frame from base 1.